Listed below are T cell receptor beta chains from one sample, sequenced in a study of blood T cell repertoires in COVID-19. Repertoires were generated with immunoSEQ multiplex PCR, while TCRdb's copy carries only in-frame clones and drops some. The sample has over 350,000 clones, 87% seen once; the top ten hold roughly 9.4%. Sample: PBMCs or T cells enriched from blood (not recorded which). All receptors derive from a woman between 45 and 65 years old who had recovered from COVID-19. CDR3s include the opening cysteine and the closing phenylalanine or tryptophan. D genes are given only for firm matches. Expanded clones are given a class, and other clones once, few, many or no size at all.

V	D	J	size	DNA	CDR3
TRBV27	-	TRBJ2-7	-	TGTGCCAGCAGGCCAGGGGATACCCGTCACGAGCAGTACTTC	CASRPGDTRHEQYF
TRBV6-5	-	TRBJ2-5	-	TGTGCCAGTACACCCAACAGGGTAGGGGGGACCCAGTACTTC	CASTPNRVGGTQYF
TRBV4-2	-	TRBJ1-5	-	TGTGCCAGCAGCCAAGGCCGGGATCAGCCCCAGCATTTT	CASSQGRDQPQHF
TRBV19	TRBD1	TRBJ1-2	-	TGTGCCAGTAGCCCGGGACAGGGTCCATACTATGGCTACACCTTC	CASSPGQGPYYGYTF
TRBV5-1	-	TRBJ2-2	-	TGCGCCAGCAGCCCGAGGACAGCCGATAACACCGGGGAGCTGTTTTTT	CASSPRTADNTGELFF
TRBV10-1	TRBD2	TRBJ2-7	-	TGCGCCAGCAAGACTAGCGGGGGGTGGTACGAGCAGTACTTC	CASKTSGGWYEQYF
TRBV4-1	-	TRBJ2-7	-	TGCGCCAGCAGCCAAGATCTGCAGGGAACCTACGAGCAGTACTTC	CASSQDLQGTYEQYF
TRBV9	TRBD1	TRBJ1-3	-	TGTGCCAGCAGCGTAGAGTTAACAGGGGGAGACACCATATATTTT	CASSVELTGGDTIYF
TRBV5-1	TRBD1	TRBJ1-5	-	TGCGCCAGCAGCTTGTCAGGGGGAAGCAATCAGCCCCAGCATTTT	CASSLSGGSNQPQHF
TRBV18	TRBD2	TRBJ2-1	-	TGTGCCAGCTCACCACCTAATAGCGGGGGAAACAATGAGCAGTTCTTC	CASSPPNSGGNNEQFF
TRBV19	-	TRBJ1-4	-	TGTGCCAGTACCTCCTTCCGTAATGAGGGAACTAATGAAAAACTGTTTTTT	CASTSFRNEGTNEKLFF
TRBV4-2	-	TRBJ2-2	-	TGTGCCAGCAGCCAATTTAGCGGATCTAACACCGGGGAGCTGTTTTTT	CASSQFSGSNTGELFF
TRBV6-5	-	TRBJ2-7	-	TGTGCCAGCCAAGACAGCTACGAGCAGTACTTC	CASQDSYEQYF
TRBV2	-	TRBJ1-4	few	TGTGCCACCATATCCACCGGGGGGGAAAAACTGTTTTTT	CATISTGGEKLFF
TRBV2	TRBD1	TRBJ2-7	-	TGTGCCAGCAGGGAGGGGACAGGGGACTACGAGCAGTACTTC	CASREGTGDYEQYF
TRBV9	-	TRBJ2-2	-	TGTGCCAGCAGCGTACAGTCTAGGGGTCGGACCGGGGAGCTGTTTTTT	CASSVQSRGRTGELFF
TRBV4-3	-	TRBJ2-7	-	TGCGCCAGCAGCCAAGCGCGGGGTTACGAGCAGTACTTC	CASSQARGYEQYF
TRBV30	-	TRBJ1-1	-	TGTGCCTGGAGTGTCGACACTGAAGCTTTCTTT	CAWSVDTEAFF
TRBV3-1/TRBV3-2	TRBD2	TRBJ2-3	-	TGTGCCAGCAGCGGACTAGCGGGGGCCCTCACAGATACGCAGTATTTT	CASSGLAGALTDTQYF
TRBV18	-	TRBJ1-5	once	TGTGCCAGCTCACCAGCAGGGGAAAATCAGCCCCAGCATTTT	CASSPAGENQPQHF
TRBV19	TRBD2	TRBJ2-7	once	TGTGCCAGTATAGGGAGGGGACCCACTTATGACTACGAGCAGTACTTC	CASIGRGPTYDYEQYF
TRBV5-8	-	TRBJ2-5	-	TGTGCCAGCAGCTTGGGCAGACAAGAGACCCAGTACTTC	CASSLGRQETQYF
TRBV3-1/TRBV3-2	TRBD1	TRBJ1-2	-	TGTGCCAGCAGCCAGTCGACAGGGGGCGGACACTATGGCTACACCTTC	CASSQSTGGGHYGYTF
TRBV7-2	-	TRBJ1-2	-	TGTGCCACCTCGGGGGAATACTATGGCTACACCTTC	CATSGEYYGYTF
TRBV6-5	TRBD1	TRBJ1-1	-	TGTGCCAGCAGTAACCGGGACAGGGGCACTGAAGCTTTCTTT	CASSNRDRGTEAFF